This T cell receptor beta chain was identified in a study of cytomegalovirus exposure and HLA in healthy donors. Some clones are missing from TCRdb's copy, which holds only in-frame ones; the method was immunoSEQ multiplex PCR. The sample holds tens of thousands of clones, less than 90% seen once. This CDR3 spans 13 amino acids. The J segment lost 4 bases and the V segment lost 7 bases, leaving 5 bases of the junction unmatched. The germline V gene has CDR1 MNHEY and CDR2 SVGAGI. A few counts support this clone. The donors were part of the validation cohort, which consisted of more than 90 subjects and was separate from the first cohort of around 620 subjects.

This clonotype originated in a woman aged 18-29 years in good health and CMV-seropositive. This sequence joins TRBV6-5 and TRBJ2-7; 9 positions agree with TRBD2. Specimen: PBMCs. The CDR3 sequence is CASTLSGGYEQYF. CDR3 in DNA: TGTGCCAGCACCCTGAGCGGGGGGTACGAGCAGTACTTC.